A single sample gave rise to the 11 T cell receptor beta chains below, sequenced in a study of CD8 T cells in Susac syndrome (dated by TCRdb to 2018 to 2020). The library was built by means of the immunoSEQ multiplex PCR assay. RNA was extracted with the RNeasy kit and roughly 0.5 to 1 ug was reverse transcribed using random hexamers. TCRdb reprocessed the public reads (quality trimming at Q25 with fastp, clone calling with MiXCR) and kept in-frame beta chains. One record per CDR3 amino acid sequence lists the most common genes and DNA. In all, the sample holds some 190,000 distinct CDR3 sequences, and over 85% of those were seen once. 0.08% to 0.11% of the sample belongs to the ten largest clones. What was sequenced was CD4+ T cells from PBMCs. These receptors all come from a human donor in good health.

The chain recombines TRBV12-3 or TRBV12-4 with TRBJ1-1; 7 bases agree with TRBD1. CDR3 size: 13 residues. The V segment lost 6 bases and the J segment 7 bases; nucleotides outside the gene matches: 8. CDR3 nucleotide sequence: TGTGCCAGCAGCCTCGAGACAGGGAATGAAGCTTTCTTT. Its protein is CASSLETGNEAFF.

J is TRBJ2-2 and V is TRBV12-3 or TRBV12-4; TRBD1 or TRBD2 may be the D gene (5 bases each). CDR3 length equals 15 residues. The ends were cut back, 10 bases at V and 1 base at J, with 16 bases in the middle. DNA of the CDR3: TGTGCCATCATTACGGGGCCCTTGAACACCGGGGAGCTGTTTTTT. Translating it yields CAIITGPLNTGELFF.

The chain combines TRBV30 with TRBJ1-1, with a possible D match to TRBD1 (5 bases). This CDR3 has 12 residues. V lost 5 bases, J lost 5 bases, and 12 bases lay in between. Germline CDR1 reads GTSNPN; CDR2 reads SVGIG (reference sequence). The DNA of the CDR3 is TGTGCCTGGGGCCGGGGGAGAACTGAAGCTTTCTTT. This gives the protein CAWGRGRTEAFF. The variable domain in full, with the rest retrieved from reference TRBV30 and TRBJ1-1, is SQTIHQWPATLVQPVGSPLSLECTVEGTSNPNLYWYRQAAGRGLQLLFYSVGIGQISSEVPQNLSASRPQDRQFILSSKKLLLSDSGFYLCAWGRGRTEAFFGQGTRLTVV.

Regarding this clonotype: The junction shows a germline mismatch at one end, possibly a read error. V gene TRBV29-1 combines with J gene TRBJ2-3, with 9 bases aligning to TRBD2. This CDR3 has 13 amino acids. The V gene's germline CDR1 is SQVTM and CDR2 ANQGSEA. The CDR3 nucleotides read TGCAGCGTTAGGCGGGGGGGCGCAGATACGCAGTTTTTT. Its translation is CSVRRGGADTQFF.

This chain joins TRBV5-6 and TRBJ2-7, with 8 positions matching TRBD2. Looked up from germline, CDR1 is SGHDT and CDR2 is YYEEEE. The CDR3 covers 15 residues. With 1 base clipped from V and 4 bases from J, the junction kept 7 bases outside the gene matches. CDR3 loop: CASSLPDRGRYEQYF. The CDR3 coding sequence is TGTGCCAGCAGCTTGCCGGACCGCGGGAGGTACGAGCAGTACTTC. Combining the CDR3 with reference TRBV5-6 and TRBJ2-7 gives the whole variable domain DAGVTQSPTHLIKTRGQQVTLRCSPKSGHDTVSWYQQALGQGPQFIFQYYEEEERQRGNFPDRFSGHQFPNYSSELNVNALLLGDSALYLCASSLPDRGRYEQYFGPGTRLTVT.

The chain links TRBV3-1 to TRBJ2-7, with 13 bases lining up with TRBD2. V was clipped by 4 bases and J by 12 bases; unmatched bases: 6. The CDR3 loop spans 13 amino acids. Germline V gene data show CDR1 as LGHDT and CDR2 as YNNKEL (reference sequence). The CDR3 nucleotides are TGTGCCAGCAGCCCTACTAGCGGGAGGGCCTCGTACTTC. Its protein product is CASSPTSGRASYF.

This sequence joins TRBV29-1 and TRBJ2-1; perhaps TRBD2 as D (5 bases). The CDR3 is made up of 16 amino acids. CDR1 and CDR2 from the germline V gene are SQVTM and ANQGSEA. V gave up 7 bases and J gave up 2 bases, with 21 bases separating them. The CDR3 bases are TGCAGCGCCAAACCCGAGGGAGTCGGCCCCTACAATGAGCAGTTCTTC. Translation: CSAKPEGVGPYNEQFF.

This clonotype showed up just once. The gene calls are TRBV6-6 and TRBJ2-5; possible D gene TRBD1, 5 bases. Trimming shortened V by 2 bases and J by 11 bases, and 12 bases separated the two germline ends. The CDR3 runs to 12 residues. Germline CDR1 is MNHNY and CDR2 is SVGAGI (reference sequence). CDR3 in DNA: TGTGCCAGCAGTTACGGAGACAGATTGCAGTACTTC. Amino acid sequence: CASSYGDRLQYF.

The CDR3 sequence is CASSQEPLTRATGELFF. DNA for the CDR3: TGCGCCAGCAGCCAAGAGCCCTTGACTAGGGCCACCGGGGAGCTGTTTTTT. J is TRBJ2-2 and V is TRBV4-3; tentatively, D is TRBD2 (6 bases). The CDR3 sequence is 17 residues long. Germline CDR1 and CDR2: LGHNA and YSLEER. V lost 0 bases and J 4 bases, leaving 15 bases between the germline ends.

The chain recombines TRBV23-1 with TRBJ2-5; possibly TRBD2 for D (6 bases). TRBV23-1 is placed among ORFs of uncertain function. The CDR3 totals 19 residues. Trimming shortened V by 3 bases and J by 0 bases, and 23 bases separated the two germline ends. DNA for the CDR3: TGCGCCAGCAGTCACCCCTCTTCTAGCGCCCAAGGGTACCAAGAGACCCAGTACTTC. The encoded protein is CASSHPSSSAQGYQETQYF.

The CDR3 here is CASTTARQQGAGTQYF. In DNA form, the CDR3 reads TGTGCCAGCACCACCGCCCGGCAACAGGGGGCGGGGACCCAGTACTTC. The V call is TRBV2, the J call TRBJ2-5, with 9 bases aligning to TRBD1. With V trimmed by 7 bases and J by 7 bases, 16 bases remained unmatched. Germline V gives CDR1 SNHLY, CDR2 FYNNEI. The CDR3 loop spans 16 amino acids.